This TCR beta chain was recorded in a study of blood T cells in healthy people across ages. A second roughly 7 to 12 cycle PCR used barcoded and J-beta primers. TCRdb redid the calling of the 5' RACE reads with MiXCR, one entry per CDR3 protein. The table has over a million distinct CDR3 sequences, about 40% seen once. The TCR was taken from a young woman in good health. The sequenced sample consisted of blood.

This CDR3 reads CASSRLVGEQFF. The CDR3 DNA is TGTGCCAGCAGCCGACTAGTAGGTGAGCAGTTCTTC. The gene calls are TRBV27 and TRBJ2-1; possibly TRBD2 for D (6 bases). Germline loops: CDR1 MNHEY, CDR2 SMNVEV (reference sequence). V lost 6 bases and J 9 bases, leaving 12 bases between the germline ends. This CDR3 is built from 12 residues.